This T cell receptor beta chain originates from a study of T cell repertoires in cytomegalovirus infection. CDR3 length equals 14 residues. V was cut by 5 bases and J by 1 base, with 11 bases left in between. As for this clonotype: As yet, its antigen is unknown.

TCRdb analysed the reads with MiXCR anew, one entry per CDR3 protein. This table holds some 920,000 distinct CDR3 sequences, around 32% found once. This clonotype originated in a human donor in good health (CMV status not recorded). Some clones in this sample may be carry-over from other donors' samples. V and J are TRBV12-3 or TRBV12-4 and TRBJ1-1; D gene unclear. Sequenced here: cultured CD8+ T cells from PBMCs, sampled from culture after CMV antigen stimulation. This CDR3 is CASSPPPGNTEAFF. In nucleotides, the CDR3 is TGTGCCAGCAGTCCCCCCCCGGGGAACACTGAAGCTTTCTTT.